The 20 T cell receptor beta chains listed next were all sequenced from one sample in a study of Ad26.COV2.S vaccination and SARS-CoV-2 variants. Treatment in this sample: 15 to 20 received Ad26.COV2.S at low or high dose, single or two shots; 5 received placebo; per-sample allocation not given. Samples came from day 63 after the first vaccine or placebo injection. Profiling relied on immunoSEQ multiplex PCR, and the TCRdb table lists in-frame clones only, not all of them. This table has hundreds of thousands of clones, approximately 90% appearing once. Specimen: peripheral blood, collected in a trial of Ad26.COV2.S vaccine versus placebo. These receptors came from a person between 18 and 59 years old who received the Ad26.COV2.S COVID-19 vaccine or a placebo.

The chain links TRBV24-1 to TRBJ2-1; 9 nucleotides agree with TRBD1. Trimming removed 4 bases from V and 4 bases from J; junction bases left unmatched: 4. This CDR3 contains 15 residues. CDR1 is KGHDR, CDR2 SFDVKD, per germline. CDR3 DNA sequence: TGTGCCACCAGTGACTCTGGACAGGGGTACAATGAGCAGTTCTTC. Translated: CATSDSGQGYNEQFF.

The V call is TRBV7-8, the J call TRBJ2-1; 13 bases are shared with TRBD2. V was clipped by 7 bases and J by 2 bases; unmatched bases: 11. The CDR3 sequence is 18 residues long. Germline CDR1 and CDR2: SGHVS and FQNEAQ. The CDR3 loop reads CASIPTSGGRGAYNEQFF. The CDR3 DNA is TGTGCCAGCATCCCGACTAGCGGGGGGAGAGGCGCCTACAATGAGCAGTTCTTC.

This rearrangement joins TRBV10-3 to TRBJ2-7; TRBD1 matches at 9 bases. V dropped 6 bases and J dropped 5; count of bases not matched to a gene: 8. Germline V gene sequence: CDR1 ENHRY, CDR2 SYGVKD. The CDR3 has 14 residues. For the CDR3, the DNA is TGTGCCATCAGGGGTCCGGGACAGGGCCACGAGCAGTACTTC. Its protein is CAIRGPGQGHEQYF.

The chain employs TRBV19 and TRBJ1-2; no definite D call. The V and J ends lost 7 bases and 5 bases respectively, with 8 bases between them. The CDR3 extends over 11 amino acids. CDR1 and CDR2 (germline): LNHDA, SQIVND (reference sequence). The CDR3 DNA sequence: TGTGCCAGTACGGCGGGGTATGGCTACACCTTC. Its protein product is CASTAGYGYTF.

The gene calls are TRBV18 and TRBJ2-1; 9 bases agree with TRBD2. The junction had 4 bases not matched to a gene; V was cut back by 4 bases and J by 0 bases. The CDR3 extends over 16 amino acids. CDR1 is KGHSH, CDR2 LQKENI, per germline. The CDR3 DNA follows: TGTGCCAGCTCACGATTAGCGGGGGCCTCCTACAATGAGCAGTTCTTC. Encoded protein: CASSRLAGASYNEQFF. The whole variable domain, remainder taken from reference TRBV18 and TRBJ2-1, is NAGVMQNPRHLVRRRGQEARLRCSPMKGHSHVYWYRQLPEEGLKFMVYLQKENIIDESGMPKERFSAEFPKEGPSILRIQQVVRGDSAAYFCASSRLAGASYNEQFFGPGTRLTVL.

The chain uses TRBV7-9 and TRBJ2-1; possible D gene TRBD2, 5 bases. Germline V CDR1 and CDR2: SEHNR, FQNEAQ (reference sequence). Trimming left V 1 base short and J 0 bases short, with 13 bases between. This CDR3 comprises 17 residues. The CDR3 DNA is TGTGCCAGCAGCTTAGATGGGGTGGGGAGCTCCTACAATGAGCAGTTCTTC. Residues: CASSLDGVGSSYNEQFF.

Concerning this clone: The CDR3 does not end in the conserved phenylalanine or tryptophan, so this is likely a read error. It is unclear where the CDR3 begins or ends on the DNA, so no DNA is shown, and the CDR3 is as TCRdb lists it. The rearrangement joins TRBV4-3 to TRBJ1-2. The V gene's germline CDR1 is LGHNA and CDR2 YSLEER. The CDR3 comprises 9 residues, both ends counted. CDR3 in amino acids: CASSSLWGV.

The J gene is TRBJ2-5, the V gene TRBV24-1, with 9 bases identical to TRBD1. V lost 3 bases, J lost 1 base, and 8 bases stayed unmatched. The germline V gene has CDR1 KGHDR and CDR2 SFDVKD. The CDR3 has 17 amino acids. CDR3 region: CATSDGGTGFPQETQYF. The CDR3 DNA is TGTGCCACCAGTGATGGCGGGACAGGGTTTCCCCAAGAGACCCAGTACTTC.

V and J are TRBV11-2 and TRBJ2-7, with D hard to call. The CDR3 extends over 13 amino acids. Deletions cut 2 bases from V and 1 base from J, with 6 bases between. The germline CDR1 and CDR2 sequences are SGHAT and FQNNGV. DNA of the CDR3: TGTGCCAGCAGCTTATTACAGTCCTACGAGCAGTACTTC. It is translated as CASSLLQSYEQYF.

The chain joins TRBV29-1 to TRBJ2-5; the match to TRBD1 covers 8 bases. The CDR3 extends over 13 amino acids. The V and J ends lost 5 bases and 7 bases, in that order; junction bases with no gene match: 9. Germline assignment: CDR1 SQVTM and CDR2 ANQGSEA. This CDR3 reads CSVRQGKKVTQYF. The CDR3 region has the DNA TGCAGCGTTCGACAGGGGAAGAAGGTGACCCAGTACTTC.

The chain carries TRBV6-5 and TRBJ1-1; D remains unclear. Deletions cut 7 bases from V and 1 base from J, with 13 bases between. The CDR3 contains 14 residues. Germline values: CDR1 MNHEY, CDR2 SVGAGI. The CDR3 region has the DNA TGTGCCAGCACCAGAAAAGCCCGGAACACTGAAGCTTTCTTT. Amino acid sequence: CASTRKARNTEAFF.

The V gene is TRBV28, the J gene TRBJ1-5, with D unresolved. Germline loops: CDR1 MDHEN, CDR2 SYDVKM. This CDR3 contains 15 residues. V dropped 7 bases and J dropped 1 base, with 14 bases sitting between them. In DNA, the CDR3 is TGTGCCAGCACCAATGCGTTAAGAAGCAATCAGCCCCAGCATTTT. Translated: CASTNALRSNQPQHF.

The J gene is TRBJ2-3, the V gene TRBV11-1; TRBD2 agrees at 7 bases. The J segment lost 6 bases and the V segment lost 3 bases, leaving 9 bases of the junction unmatched. Germline V gene lookup returns CDR1 SGHAT and CDR2 FQDESV (reference sequence). The CDR3 consists of 15 residues. CDR3 in DNA: TGTGCCAGCAGCTTCGCTAGAGCGGGGATGGATACGCAGTATTTT. Translation: CASSFARAGMDTQYF.

The rearrangement uses TRBV28 and TRBJ1-5; tentative D call: TRBD1 (5 bases). Trimming cost V 6 bases and J 2 bases, with 11 bases left between them. Germline V gene data show CDR1 as MDHEN and CDR2 as SYDVKM. The CDR3 totals 14 residues. CDR3 sequence: CASRRRGGNQPQHF. The CDR3 DNA sequence: TGTGCCAGCAGACGGAGGGGCGGCAATCAGCCCCAGCATTTT.

The rearrangement links TRBV3-1 (or the pseudogene TRBV3-2) to TRBJ1-5; 9 bases line up with TRBD1. Per germline, CDR1 LGHDT and CDR2 YNNKEL (reference sequence). This CDR3 has 16 amino acids. V trimming: 4 bases; J trimming: 1 base; junction bases outside the gene matches: 5. The DNA for the CDR3 is TGTGCCAGCAGCCTCTCAGGACAGGGGAGCAATCAGCCCCAGCATTTT. It specifies CASSLSGQGSNQPQHF.

The chain links TRBV5-8 to TRBJ1-4; tentative D call: TRBD1 (6 bases). Germline V gene lookup returns CDR1 SGHTS and CDR2 YDEGEE. The CDR3 has 14 amino acids. Trimming stripped 0 bases from V and 5 bases from J, with 8 bases between. The CDR3 DNA is TGTGCCAGCAGCTTGGACAGGGCCAATGAAAAACTGTTTTTT. Translation: CASSLDRANEKLFF.

This rearrangement joins TRBV6-5 to TRBJ1-5; 7 bases are a match to TRBD1. CDR3 length equals 13 residues. Germline loops: CDR1 MNHEY, CDR2 SVGAGI. V was pared by 11 bases and J by 0 bases, with 4 bases of the junction left unmatched. The CDR3 sequence is CAVDRASNQPQHF. DNA of the CDR3: TGTGCCGTCGACAGGGCTAGCAATCAGCCCCAGCATTTT.

The chain links TRBV6-6 to TRBJ1-4, with 7 bases identical to TRBD1. CDR1 MNHNY and CDR2 SVGAGI come from the germline V gene (reference sequence). With V trimmed by 2 bases and J by 4 bases, 4 bases remained unmatched. The CDR3 is 15 amino acids. In nucleotides, the CDR3 is TGTGCCAGCAGTTACAGGGACAGCCATAATGAAAAACTGTTTTTT. Protein: CASSYRDSHNEKLFF.

V usage is TRBV6-6 and J usage is TRBJ1-3; the match to TRBD1 covers 9 bases. V dropped 8 bases and J dropped 3; count of bases not matched to a gene: 8. The CDR3 sequence is 15 residues long. Germline-derived CDR1 and CDR2 are MNHNY and SVGAGI (reference sequence). CDR3 region: CASGNPTGGGNTIYF. CDR3 nucleotides: TGTGCCAGCGGAAATCCGACAGGGGGTGGAAACACCATATATTTT.

The V call is TRBV28, the J call TRBJ1-3; no firm D call. Germline CDR1 is MDHEN and CDR2 is SYDVKM. Trimming shortened V by 4 bases and J by 2 bases, and 9 bases separated the two germline ends. The CDR3 length is 14 residues. The CDR3 loop reads CASSYSGTGNTIYF. The CDR3 region has the DNA TGTGCCAGCAGTTACTCTGGGACTGGAAACACCATATATTTT.